Below are 16 T cell receptor beta chains sequenced from a single sample in a study of T cell repertoires in cytomegalovirus infection. MiXCR was run by TCRdb on the reads, yielding one entry per CDR3 protein. The data contain 110,000 or so distinct CDR3 sequences, around 30% of them seen just once; the ten biggest clones take up about 40%. No antigens are known for them. Material: CD8+ T cells from cultured PBMCs, obtained from culture after CMV antigen stimulation. All receptors come from a human donor in good health (CMV status not recorded). Some clones in this sample may be carry-over from other donors' samples.

The V gene is TRBV20-1, the J gene TRBJ2-1; D is possibly TRBD1 (5 bases). There are 20 residues in the CDR3. Germline values: CDR1 DFQATT, CDR2 SNEGSKA (reference sequence). V gave up 0 bases and J gave up 1 base, with 25 bases separating them. The CDR3 DNA sequence: TGCAGTGCTAGAGATCCTTGGGGCCCGGGCGGTGATCGGTCCTACAATGAGCAGTTCTTC. Amino acids: CSARDPWGPGGDRSYNEQFF.

This chain connects TRBV7-4 to TRBJ2-7; D may be TRBD1 (6 bases). This CDR3 has 13 residues. With 4 bases removed from V and 6 bases from J, the gap between germline ends came to 13 bases. The germline V gene has CDR1 SGHVT and CDR2 SQSDAQ. The CDR3 DNA is TGTGCCAGCAGCTCCTTGGGGGCGGGCGAGCAGTACTTC. Protein: CASSSLGAGEQYF.

V and J are TRBV11-2 and TRBJ2-1; 7 nucleotides align to TRBD1. Trimming took 5 bases from V and 1 from J; bases not matched to a gene: 5. This CDR3 has 15 amino acids. The germline V gene encodes CDR1 SGHAT and CDR2 FQNNGV. DNA of the CDR3: TGTGCCAGCAGCGGGGGACAGACGTCCTACAATGAGCAGTTCTTC. As protein: CASSGGQTSYNEQFF.

This clonotype has only a few counts. This rearrangement joins TRBV6-6 to TRBJ1-1; D is unclear. V was shortened by 6 bases and J by 8 bases, with 13 bases between the two germline ends. The CDR3 totals 12 residues. CDR1 and CDR2 from the germline V gene are MNHNY and SVGAGI (reference sequence). The CDR3 DNA reads as TGTGCCAGCAGCAAGGACCTCTCGGAAGCTTTCTTT. Translation gives CASSKDLSEAFF.

The gene calls are TRBV7-9 and TRBJ2-1; 8 bases are shared with TRBD2. The CDR3 runs to 16 residues. V was pared by 5 bases and J by 6 bases, with 12 bases of the junction left unmatched. From germline, CDR1 is SEHNR and CDR2 FQNEAQ (reference sequence). The CDR3 DNA sequence: TGTGCCAGCAGCCCCCCGGGCGGGGGGCCTTTCAATGAGCAGTTCTTC. Protein: CASSPPGGGPFNEQFF.

The chain is built from TRBV5-6 and TRBJ1-2; D is undetermined. Germline values: CDR1 SGHDT, CDR2 YYEEEE. The CDR3 runs 15 residues. Between the trimmed V and J ends, which lost 3 bases and 0 bases, there was a span of 12 bases. The CDR3, as DNA: TGTGCCAGCAGCTCCTACCCCGAGACTAACTATGGCTACACCTTC. It specifies CASSSYPETNYGYTF.

This clonotype appeared many times. The genes are TRBV23-1 and TRBJ2-7; a weak D match, TRBD2 (5 bases). Being an ORF, TRBV23-1 has a function that is uncertain. The V end was cut by 6 bases, the J end by 2 bases, with 17 bases between. CDR3 length equals 15 residues. This chain's CDR3 is CASSRTRGGTYEQYF. The DNA for the CDR3 is TGCGCCAGCAGCCGGACTCGTGGAGGAACCTACGAGCAGTACTTC.

V gene TRBV5-1 combines with J gene TRBJ1-2; D ambiguous. Trimming cost V 4 bases and J 7 bases, with 23 bases left between them. The CDR3 length is 16 residues. Germline V lookup: CDR1 SGHRS, CDR2 YFSETQ. CDR3 sequence reads: CASSPPRETPFGGYTF. CDR3 DNA: TGCGCCAGCAGCCCACCCCGAGAGACGCCTTTCGGTGGCTACACCTTC.

The chain is built from TRBV6-5 and TRBJ1-2, with TRBD1 identical over 7 bases. Germline V CDR1 and CDR2: MNHEY, SVGAGI. J lost 3 bases, V lost 5 bases, and 12 bases had no gene match. The CDR3 length is 16 residues. The CDR3 region has the DNA TGTGCCAGCAGTCCTCGTAGACAGGGAAGGGACTATGGCTACACCTTC. Residues: CASSPRRQGRDYGYTF.

The chain has TRBV7-8 and TRBJ2-6; either TRBD1 or TRBD2 may fit D (6 bases each). The V gene's germline CDR1 is SGHVS and CDR2 FQNEAQ. The CDR3 runs 18 residues. V lost 3 bases, J lost 2 bases, and 17 bases lay in between. The CDR3 region is CASSFSLGGPTGANVLTF. The CDR3 DNA is TGTGCCAGCAGCTTTAGTTTGGGGGGCCCGACTGGGGCCAACGTCCTGACTTTC.

This clonotype was seen only once. The chain is built from TRBV7-9 and TRBJ2-7; 7 nucleotides align to TRBD1. The J segment lost 7 bases and the V segment lost 0 bases, leaving 12 bases of the junction unmatched. The CDR3 loop spans 16 amino acids. Per the germline V gene, CDR1 is SEHNR and CDR2 is FQNEAQ (reference sequence). Written as DNA, the CDR3 is TGTGCCAGCAGCTTAGCAGAGGGGGCCGCCTCGGGGGAGCAGTACTTC. It translates to CASSLAEGAASGEQYF. Complete variable domain (other parts from reference TRBV7-9 and TRBJ2-7): DTGVSQNPRHKITKRGQNVTFRCDPISEHNRLYWYRQTLGQGPEFLTYFQNEAQLEKSRLLSDRFSAERPKGSFSTLEIQRTEQGDSAMYLCASSLAEGAASGEQYFGPGTRLTVT.

This clonotype has a handful of counts. The V and J genes are TRBV18 and TRBJ2-3; D is perhaps TRBD2 (6 bases). V shed 0 bases and J shed 2 bases, with 12 bases lying between them. The CDR3 has 16 residues. The germline V gene encodes CDR1 KGHSH and CDR2 LQKENI. CDR3 sequence: CASSPPLGGSTDTQYF. CDR3 DNA: TGTGCCAGCTCACCACCGTTGGGGGGTTCCACAGATACGCAGTATTTT.

The chain couples TRBV28 to TRBJ1-5; D unresolved. The V end lost 1 base, the J end lost 6 bases, and 4 bases lay between the germline ends. CDR1 MDHEN and CDR2 SYDVKM come from the germline V gene. This CDR3 has 12 residues. CDR3 protein: CASSLYSQPQHF. The CDR3 nucleotides read TGTGCCAGCAGTTTATACTCTCAGCCCCAGCATTTT. The whole variable domain, remainder taken from reference TRBV28 and TRBJ1-5, is DVKVTQSSRYLVKRTGEKVFLECVQDMDHENMFWYRQDPGLGLRLIYFSYDVKMKEKGDIPEGYSVSREKKERFSLILESASTNQTSMYLCASSLYSQPQHFGDGTRLSIL.

The chain carries TRBV27 and TRBJ1-3; TRBD1 matches at 10 bases. Germline V gives CDR1 MNHEY, CDR2 SMNVEV (reference sequence). The CDR3 has 15 residues. The trim removed 6 bases at V and 6 bases at J, leaving 8 bases unmatched. This chain's CDR3 is CASRGPDRGVNTIYF. The CDR3 DNA sequence: TGTGCCAGCAGGGGACCGGACAGGGGGGTAAACACCATATATTTT.

The chain has TRBV5-5 and TRBJ1-2; D not resolved. V lost 1 base and J lost 3, with 16 bases in between. This CDR3 is built from 16 residues. Germline loops: CDR1 SGHKS, CDR2 YYEKEE (reference sequence). CDR3 nucleotide sequence: TGTGCCAGCAGCTTGATGGGCCCAACCCTCGACTATGGCTACACCTTC. Protein sequence: CASSLMGPTLDYGYTF. Full variable domain (outside the CDR3, taken from reference TRBV5-5 and TRBJ1-2): DAGVTQSPTHLIKTRGQQVTLRCSPISGHKSVSWYQQVLGQGPQFIFQYYEKEERGRGNFPDRFSARQFPNYSSELNVNALLLGDSALYLCASSLMGPTLDYGYTFGSGTRLTVV.

This clonotype was found many times. The V and J genes are TRBV9 and TRBJ2-2; D is uncertain. This CDR3 has 12 residues. Trimming cost V 4 bases and J 5 bases, with 6 bases left between them. Germline values: CDR1 SGDLS, CDR2 YYNGEE. The CDR3 region is CASSSRTGELFF. CDR3 nucleotides: TGTGCCAGCAGCTCGAGGACCGGGGAGCTGTTTTTT.